This is a list of T cell receptor beta chains from one sample in a study of radiotherapy plus CTLA-4 blockade in lung cancer. Produced via immunoSEQ multiplex PCR; TCRdb's table is partial and in-frame only. The sample yields roughly 42,000 clones, 79% seen once. Specimen: peripheral blood, collected from a patient treated with radiotherapy plus ipilimumab. The receptors shown here come from a human donor with non-small cell lung cancer that progressed on radiotherapy plus ipilimumab. Each CDR3 is given with its conserved first and last residue. A D gene is named only where the DNA matches it firmly. Clone size is given for some rows only: seen once, a few or many times, or a class if the clone is expanded.

J gene: TRBJ1-3; V gene: TRBV18; D gene: TRBD1; clone size: .; CDR3 DNA: TGTGCCAGCTCACCTACCCAGGGGGCGAATCCCTTTCCTGGAAACACCATATATTTT; CDR3 protein: CASSPTQGANPFPGNTIYF
J gene: TRBJ2-5; V gene: TRBV5-1; D gene: .; clone size: .; CDR3 DNA: TGCGCCAGCAGCTCTCCGGGACTCCAAGAGACCCAGTACTTC; CDR3 protein: CASSSPGLQETQYF
J gene: TRBJ2-7; V gene: TRBV27; D gene: TRBD1; clone size: .; CDR3 DNA: TGTGCCAGCAGGAAGGACAGGGGGCCGACCTACGAGCAGTACTTC; CDR3 protein: CASRKDRGPTYEQYF
J gene: TRBJ2-7; V gene: TRBV7-8; D gene: TRBD1; clone size: .; CDR3 DNA: TGTGCCAGCAGCTTAGCCGGGACAGGATCCTACGAGCAGTACTTC; CDR3 protein: CASSLAGTGSYEQYF
J gene: TRBJ2-2; V gene: TRBV27; D gene: TRBD2; clone size: .; CDR3 DNA: TGTGCCAGCAGGGGACTAGCGGGGGCCGAACGCACCGGGGAGCTGTTTTTT; CDR3 protein: CASRGLAGAERTGELFF
J gene: TRBJ1-2; V gene: TRBV6-4; D gene: TRBD1; clone size: .; CDR3 DNA: TGTGCCAGCAGTGATTGGACAGGGACTGGCTACACCTTC; CDR3 protein: CASSDWTGTGYTF
J gene: TRBJ1-2; V gene: TRBV6-6; D gene: .; clone size: .; CDR3 DNA: TGTGCCAGCAGTTACGAGATCAACTATGGCTACACCTTC; CDR3 protein: CASSYEINYGYTF
J gene: TRBJ2-7; V gene: TRBV25-1; D gene: .; clone size: few; CDR3 DNA: TGTGCCAGCAGTGAAGGGATTGGAGGAAACTACGAGCAGTACTTC; CDR3 protein: CASSEGIGGNYEQYF
J gene: TRBJ1-4; V gene: TRBV21-1; D gene: .; clone size: .; CDR3 DNA: TGTGCCAGCGGCGGGAGGTCAAATAATGAAAAACTGTTTTTT; CDR3 protein: CASGGRSNNEKLFF
J gene: TRBJ2-7; V gene: TRBV4-1; D gene: TRBD2; clone size: .; CDR3 DNA: TGCGCCAGCAGCCAAGATTGGCCGGGGGGCTCCTACGAGCAGTACTTC; CDR3 protein: CASSQDWPGGSYEQYF
J gene: TRBJ1-6; V gene: TRBV11-2; D gene: .; clone size: .; CDR3 DNA: TGTGCCAGCAGCCCCCAGGTTATCTCCTATAATTCACCCCTCCACTTT; CDR3 protein: CASSPQVISYNSPLHF
J gene: TRBJ2-7; V gene: TRBV5-1; D gene: TRBD2; clone size: .; CDR3 DNA: TGCGCCAGCAGCCCGGGGACTAGCATCCCCTACGAGCAGTACTTC; CDR3 protein: CASSPGTSIPYEQYF
J gene: TRBJ1-2; V gene: TRBV2; D gene: .; clone size: .; CDR3 DNA: TGTGCCAGCAGTGAATGGCCAAGAGGTGGCTACACCTTC; CDR3 protein: CASSEWPRGGYTF
J gene: TRBJ2-1; V gene: TRBV27; D gene: .; clone size: .; CDR3 DNA: TGTGCCAGCAGTTTTGAGACTAGCTACAATGAGCAGTTCTTC; CDR3 protein: CASSFETSYNEQFF
J gene: TRBJ1-1; V gene: TRBV6-4; D gene: .; clone size: .; CDR3 DNA: TGTGCCAGCAAGCGCCAGCTGAACACTGAAGCTTTCTTT; CDR3 protein: CASKRQLNTEAFF
J gene: TRBJ2-1; V gene: TRBV11-2; D gene: .; clone size: .; CDR3 DNA: TGTGCCAGCAGCTTAGCCTTTAGCGGTTCAAACAATGAGCAGTTCTTC; CDR3 protein: CASSLAFSGSNNEQFF
J gene: TRBJ2-7; V gene: TRBV18; D gene: .; clone size: .; CDR3 DNA: TGTGCCAGCTCTGAGAGTCAAGCCTACGAGCAGTACTTC; CDR3 protein: CASSESQAYEQYF
J gene: TRBJ1-2; V gene: TRBV18; D gene: .; clone size: .; CDR3 DNA: TGTGCCAGCTCGTCCATGACAGACTTCTATGGCTACACCTTC; CDR3 protein: CASSSMTDFYGYTF
J gene: TRBJ1-1; V gene: TRBV5-1; D gene: TRBD1; clone size: .; CDR3 DNA: TGCGCCAGCAGCAATGGACAGGTTCGCACTGAAGCTTTCTTT; CDR3 protein: CASSNGQVRTEAFF
J gene: TRBJ2-3; V gene: TRBV5-4; D gene: TRBD2; clone size: .; CDR3 DNA: TGTGCCAGCAGCCCGACTAGCGGGGGGGGTTACACAGATACGCAGTATTTT; CDR3 protein: CASSPTSGGGYTDTQYF
J gene: TRBJ2-1; V gene: TRBV9; D gene: TRBD2; clone size: few; CDR3 DNA: TGTGCCAGCAGCGTAGGGACTAGCGGGGGGGCCAATGAGCAGTTCTTC; CDR3 protein: CASSVGTSGGANEQFF
J gene: TRBJ1-5; V gene: TRBV6-1; D gene: .; clone size: .; CDR3 DNA: TGTGCCAGCAGTGAAGTTTGGGGGGAGAGCAATCAGCCCCAGCATTTT; CDR3 protein: CASSEVWGESNQPQHF
J gene: TRBJ2-7; V gene: TRBV10-1; D gene: .; clone size: .; CDR3 DNA: TGCGCCAGCAGTGCGGGGAGCTCCTACGAGCAGTACTTC; CDR3 protein: CASSAGSSYEQYF
J gene: TRBJ1-1; V gene: TRBV25-1; D gene: TRBD1; clone size: once; CDR3 DNA: TGTGCCAGCAAGACAGGGGGCAACCCCACAACTGAAGCTTTCTTT; CDR3 protein: CASKTGGNPTTEAFF
J gene: TRBJ2-5; V gene: TRBV7-8; D gene: TRBD1; clone size: .; CDR3 DNA: TGTGCCAGCAGCTTAGCAGACAGGGTGGGAGAGACCCAGTACTTC; CDR3 protein: CASSLADRVGETQYF
J gene: TRBJ2-5; V gene: TRBV29-1; D gene: .; clone size: .; CDR3 DNA: TGCAGCGTTGAATTTTTGGAGAACCAAGAGACCCAGTACTTC; CDR3 protein: CSVEFLENQETQYF
J gene: TRBJ2-5; V gene: TRBV7-3; D gene: TRBD2; clone size: few; CDR3 DNA: TGTGCCAGCAGCCTACTAGCGGGGCAAGAGACCCAGTACTTC; CDR3 protein: CASSLLAGQETQYF
J gene: TRBJ2-1; V gene: TRBV27; D gene: .; clone size: once; CDR3 DNA: TGTGCCAGCAAAAAAATGGTAGGGGCGAATGAGCAGTTCTTC; CDR3 protein: CASKKMVGANEQFF
J gene: TRBJ1-2; V gene: TRBV4-3; D gene: .; clone size: .; CDR3 DNA: TGCGCCAGCAGCCAAGGGAGGACCGGCAGGGGCTATGGCTACACCTTC; CDR3 protein: CASSQGRTGRGYGYTF
J gene: TRBJ1-2; V gene: TRBV9; D gene: .; clone size: .; CDR3 DNA: TGTGCCAGCAGCGTAGCTACTGAGGCGGTCTATGGCTACACCTTC; CDR3 protein: CASSVATEAVYGYTF
J gene: TRBJ2-7; V gene: TRBV18; D gene: TRBD1; clone size: .; CDR3 DNA: TGTGCCAGCTCACCATCACCGGGACAGGGGGCGCGAGTAGGCTACGAGCAGTACTTC; CDR3 protein: CASSPSPGQGARVGYEQYF
J gene: TRBJ2-7; V gene: TRBV6-6; D gene: .; clone size: .; CDR3 DNA: TGTGCCAGCAGCCGTTACAGTACCTCCTACGAGCAGTACTTC; CDR3 protein: CASSRYSTSYEQYF
J gene: TRBJ1-3; V gene: TRBV6-7; D gene: TRBD1; clone size: once; CDR3 DNA: TGTGCCAGCAGTTACGGGAGACAGGGGTCTGGAAACACCATATATTTT; CDR3 protein: CASSYGRQGSGNTIYF
J gene: TRBJ2-1; V gene: TRBV5-1; D gene: TRBD2; clone size: .; CDR3 DNA: TGCGCCAGCAGCCCCGGGGACGCGGGGGGGCGTGGTGAGCAGTTCTTC; CDR3 protein: CASSPGDAGGRGEQFF
J gene: TRBJ2-5; V gene: TRBV7-2; D gene: TRBD1; clone size: .; CDR3 DNA: TGTGCCAGCAGCCCCCGGACAGGGGGCGCGGTCGTACAAGAGACCCAGTACTTC; CDR3 protein: CASSPRTGGAVVQETQYF
J gene: TRBJ1-3; V gene: TRBV18; D gene: TRBD1; clone size: .; CDR3 DNA: TGTGCCAGCTCACCCAGCGCGGGACAGGGTTCAGGCTCTGGAAACACCATATATTTT; CDR3 protein: CASSPSAGQGSGSGNTIYF